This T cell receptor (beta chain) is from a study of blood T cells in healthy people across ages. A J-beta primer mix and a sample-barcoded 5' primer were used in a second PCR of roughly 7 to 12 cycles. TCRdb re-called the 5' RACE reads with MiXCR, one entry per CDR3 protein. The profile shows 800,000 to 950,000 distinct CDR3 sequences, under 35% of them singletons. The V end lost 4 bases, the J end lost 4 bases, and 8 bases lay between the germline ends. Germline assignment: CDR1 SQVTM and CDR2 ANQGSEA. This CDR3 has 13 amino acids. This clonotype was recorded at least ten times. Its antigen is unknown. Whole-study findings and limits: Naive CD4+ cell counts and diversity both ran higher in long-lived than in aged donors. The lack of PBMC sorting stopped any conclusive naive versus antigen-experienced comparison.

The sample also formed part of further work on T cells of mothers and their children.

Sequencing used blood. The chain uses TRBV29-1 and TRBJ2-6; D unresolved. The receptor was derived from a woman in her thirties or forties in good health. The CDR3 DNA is TGCAGCGTTGCTATCCCGGGGGCCAACGTCCTGACTTTC. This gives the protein CSVAIPGANVLTF. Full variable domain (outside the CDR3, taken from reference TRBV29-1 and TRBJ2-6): SAVISQKPSRDICQRGTSLTIQCQVDSQVTMMFWYRQQPGQSLTLIATANQGSEATYESGFVIDKFPISRPNLTFSTLTVSNMSPEDSSIYLCSVAIPGANVLTFGAGSRLTVL.